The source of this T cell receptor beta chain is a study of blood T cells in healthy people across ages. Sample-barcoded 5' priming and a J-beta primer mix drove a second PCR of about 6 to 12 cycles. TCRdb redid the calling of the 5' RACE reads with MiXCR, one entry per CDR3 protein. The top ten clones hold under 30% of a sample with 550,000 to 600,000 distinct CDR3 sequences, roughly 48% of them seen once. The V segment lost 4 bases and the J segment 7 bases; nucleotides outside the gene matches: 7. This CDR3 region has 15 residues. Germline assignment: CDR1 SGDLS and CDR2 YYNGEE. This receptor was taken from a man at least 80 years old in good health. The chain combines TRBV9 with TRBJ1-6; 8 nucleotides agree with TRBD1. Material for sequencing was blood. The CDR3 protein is CASSTGQASNSPLHF. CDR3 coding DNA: TGTGCCAGCAGCACGGGACAGGCTAGCAATTCACCCCTCCACTTT.